This TCR beta chain was recorded in a study of blood T cell repertoires in COVID-19. The CDR3 consists of 17 residues. Germline-derived CDR1 and CDR2 are LNHDA and SQIVND (reference sequence). With V trimmed by 3 bases and J by 1 base, 5 bases remained unmatched. Using immunoSEQ multiplex PCR, the repertoire was profiled, and TCRdb retains in-frame clones only, with some absent. The data show about 310,000 clones, about nine tenths seen once. Recovered participants had two consecutive negative NP/OP PCR tests, healthcare professional clearance, or symptom resolution. Material for sequencing was PBMCs or T cells enriched from blood (not recorded which). The rearrangement uses TRBV19 and TRBJ2-1; 11 nucleotides match TRBD2. The TCR originated in a man aged 60 to 75 who had recovered from COVID-19. As DNA, the CDR3 is TGTGCCAGTAGTATGTATAGCGGGAGGGCTTCCTACAATGAGCAGTTCTTC. This codes for CASSMYSGRASYNEQFF.